The present T cell receptor beta chain was sequenced within a study of blood T cell repertoires in COVID-19. Overall study: Sites in the United States, Italy and Spain provided acute and convalescent COVID-19 samples. PBMCs, B-cell-depleted T cells, or T cells were the source of the cDNA or gDNA that made up the material.

In this sample, this clone turned up a few times. Clones were read by immunoSEQ multiplex PCR, and TCRdb kept only the in-frame ones, dropping some. This sample has about 200,000 clones; roughly four fifths occur once, and the top ten carry roughly 8%. Seattle participants joined during active infection and were tracked over time. Trimming removed 5 bases from V and 6 bases from J; junction bases left unmatched: 16. Germline CDR1 is LNHNV and CDR2 is YYDKDF (reference sequence). The CDR3 has 18 amino acids. This clonotype was sampled from a woman at least 80 years old with COVID-19, enrolled during active disease. The V gene is TRBV15, the J gene TRBJ2-2, with TRBD1 matching over 9 bases. What was sequenced was peripheral blood. The CDR3 bases are TGTGCCACCAGCGGTCTTATGGGACAGGGTGATAGCCCCGGGGAGCTGTTTTTT. This codes for CATSGLMGQGDSPGELFF.